The sequence of this T cell receptor (beta chain) was determined in a study of STAT5B mutations in CD4+ large granular lymphocyte leukemia. The method was immunoSEQ multiplex PCR; TCRdb's version includes in-frame clones alone and lacks a portion of them. This sample has tens of thousands of clones; less than 80% occur once, and the top ten carry approximately 4.1%. Per the germline V gene, CDR1 is SNHLY and CDR2 is FYNNEI. The J segment lost 4 bases and the V segment lost 5 bases, leaving 13 bases of the junction unmatched. The CDR3 covers 18 residues. The receptor comes from a human donor in good health. This chain connects TRBV2 to TRBJ2-5, with TRBD2 matching over 13 bases. Sequenced input: CD4+ T cells from blood buffy coats. This CDR3 reads CASSPPPGLAGVLETQYF. CDR3 nucleotides: TGTGCCAGCAGTCCTCCCCCTGGACTAGCGGGAGTTCTAGAGACCCAGTACTTC.